Included here is one TCR beta chain sequence, with context. Its antigen remains unidentified. Germline V gene lookup returns CDR1 MNHEY and CDR2 SMNVEV (reference sequence). The CDR3 runs to 14 residues. Trimming took 6 bases from V and 2 from J, leaving 11 bases between them. The sample comes from a study of T cell repertoires in cytomegalovirus infection. Across the study: Well-studied HLA-B-restricted CMV epitopes were used in the study alongside recently identified HLA-C-restricted ones.

Each CDR3 protein gets one entry after TCRdb re-called the reads with MiXCR. The sample contains roughly 730,000 distinct CDR3 sequences, around 30% of which appear only once. The origin of this receptor is a human donor in good health (CMV status not recorded). Some clones in this sample may be carry-over from other donors' samples. The V gene is TRBV27, the J gene TRBJ2-1; D remains ambiguous. The sequencing here drew on cultured PBMCs, taken from culture after CMV antigen stimulation. CDR3 residues: CASSPGSAYNEQFF. The CDR3 DNA reads as TGTGCCAGCAGCCCCGGGTCCGCCTACAATGAGCAGTTCTTC.